This TCR beta chain appears in the sequencing data of a study of T cells after yellow fever vaccination. Overall study: The authors prepared low-cell-number fractions using SMART-Seq v4 Ultra Low Input.

The study's findings and limits: A small proportion of clonotypes was detected in both the CD4 and CD8 compartments. Reappearance after the booster was seen for most primary-vaccination clones, at approximately 97% CD4 and about 90% CD8.

Conversion of TCR transcripts into cDNA relied on 5'RACE template switching, which added a universal primer site and UMIs. TCRdb called the 5' RACE reads again in MiXCR, with one record for every CDR3 protein. The data show about 340,000 distinct CDR3 sequences, 12% seen once. Germline lookup yields CDR1 SEHNR and CDR2 FQNEAQ (reference sequence). This CDR3 is built from 16 residues. V trimming: 0 bases; J trimming: 6 bases; junction bases outside the gene matches: 6. This clonotype turned up a few times. The antigen is unknown. This TCR derives from a man between 18 and 35 years old who received the YFV17D yellow fever vaccine. V gene TRBV7-9 combines with J gene TRBJ2-1, with TRBD2 identical over 9 bases. The source material was CD4+ T cells sorted from PBMCs, sampled 15 days after the yellow fever booster vaccination. As DNA, the CDR3 is TGTGCCAGCAGCTTAGCTGGCGGGGGGGCCCTCAATGAGCAGTTCTTC. As protein: CASSLAGGGALNEQFF.